A single sample is the source of the 18 T cell receptor beta chains below, sequenced in a study of cytomegalovirus exposure and HLA in healthy donors. PCR employed 60 Vbeta and 13 Jbeta primers. Libraries were prepared by immunoSEQ multiplex PCR; TCRdb keeps only in-frame clonotypes and omits some of them. The sample carries roughly 120,000 clones, approximately 8.8% recorded once. Sequenced sample: PBMCs. The receptors stem from a man aged 40-50 years in good health and CMV-seronegative.

This chain uses TRBV6-5 with TRBJ1-4; TRBD1 agrees at 8 bases. Unmatched junction bases numbered 3, after V lost 5 bases and J lost 4 bases. The CDR3 length is 14 residues. Germline CDR1 and CDR2: MNHEY and SVGAGI. CDR3 region: CASSQGQVNEKLFF. The CDR3, as DNA: TGTGCCAGCAGTCAGGGACAGGTTAATGAAAAACTGTTTTTT.

The chain links TRBV5-6 to TRBJ2-7; 16 bases match TRBD2. Germline loops: CDR1 SGHDT, CDR2 YYEEEE. This CDR3 comprises 17 residues. Germline trimming cut 0 bases from V and 3 bases from J; bases unmatched to any gene: 3. The CDR3, as DNA: TGTGCCAGCAGCTTGGAAGGGACTAGCGGGGGGGTCTACGAGCAGTACTTC. Amino acid sequence: CASSLEGTSGGVYEQYF.

The rearrangement links TRBV27 to TRBJ2-7, with D tentatively TRBD1 (6 bases). CDR3 length equals 14 residues. V was trimmed by 7 bases and J by 0 bases, leaving 13 bases between them. CDR1 is MNHEY and CDR2 is SMNVEV in the germline V gene (reference sequence). The CDR3, as DNA: TGTGCCAGCAAGGACAGCCCACTCTCCTACGAGCAGTACTTC. This codes for CASKDSPLSYEQYF.

This chain connects TRBV6-6 to TRBJ1-2, with 8 bases identical to TRBD1. V was pared by 2 bases and J by 6 bases, with 8 bases of the junction left unmatched. CDR3 length: 15 residues. Per the germline V gene, CDR1 is MNHNY and CDR2 is SVGAGI (reference sequence). CDR3 residues: CASSYAGQGFDGYTF. Written as DNA, the CDR3 is TGTGCCAGCAGTTACGCAGGACAGGGATTTGATGGCTACACCTTC.

V usage is TRBV28 and J usage is TRBJ1-2; 12 positions match TRBD1. With V trimmed by 5 bases and J by 2 bases, 12 bases remained unmatched. Germline-derived CDR1 and CDR2 are MDHEN and SYDVKM. The CDR3 totals 18 residues. Written as DNA, the CDR3 is TGTGCCAGCAGTGGATCCTCCGGGACAGGGGGCTGGAACTATGGCTACACCTTC. Residues: CASSGSSGTGGWNYGYTF.

The chain joins TRBV7-8 to TRBJ1-2; 9 positions match TRBD1. Trimming at V came to 4 bases and at J to 4 bases, leaving 1 base not matched to a gene. The CDR3 is 13 amino acids. The germline gives CDR1 SGHVS, CDR2 FQNEAQ. The CDR3 region has the DNA TGTGCCAGCAGCTCGACAGGGGGCTATGGCTACACCTTC. This gives the protein CASSSTGGYGYTF.

This clone was observed a handful of times. The chain employs TRBV7-9 and TRBJ2-1, with TRBD2 matching over 10 bases. Germline CDR1 and CDR2: SEHNR and FQNEAQ (reference sequence). Trimming removed 5 bases from V and 3 bases from J; junction bases left unmatched: 4. The CDR3 extends over 15 amino acids. CDR3 residues: CASSPGLADYNEQFF. In DNA form, the CDR3 reads TGTGCCAGCAGCCCAGGACTAGCGGACTACAATGAGCAGTTCTTC.

This sequence joins TRBV5-1 and TRBJ2-7, with a weak D call TRBD2 (7 bases). The CDR3 has 15 residues. CDR1 and CDR2 from the germline V gene are SGHRS and YFSETQ. With 1 base removed from V and 1 base from J, the gap between germline ends came to 12 bases. The chain's CDR3 is CASSLFGGRSYEQYF. The DNA of the CDR3 is TGCGCCAGCAGCTTGTTCGGGGGGCGATCCTACGAGCAGTACTTC.

The chain uses TRBV28 and TRBJ2-5; D may be TRBD2 (6 bases). V was pared by 5 bases and J by 4 bases, with 17 bases between. The germline V gene encodes CDR1 MDHEN and CDR2 SYDVKM. The CDR3 loop spans 15 amino acids. CDR3 in amino acids: CASSPRTGGGETQYF. CDR3 DNA: TGTGCCAGCAGTCCACGAACCGGGGGAGGAGAGACCCAGTACTTC. The full variable domain, with the rest looked up from reference TRBV28 and TRBJ2-5, is DVKVTQSSRYLVKRTGEKVFLECVQDMDHENMFWYRQDPGLGLRLIYFSYDVKMKEKGDIPEGYSVSREKKERFSLILESASTNQTSMYLCASSPRTGGGETQYFGPGTRLLVL.

This clone was counted a few times. This chain joins TRBV5-6 and TRBJ1-3, with 7 nucleotides matching TRBD1. The length of the CDR3 is 14 residues. J lost 13 bases, V lost 4 bases, and 14 bases had no gene match. The germline gives CDR1 SGHDT, CDR2 YYEEEE. As DNA, the CDR3 is TGTGCCAGCAGCCCGGGACAGTATTCGGGGTATATATATTTT. Translated: CASSPGQYSGYIYF.

This clone was recorded a few times. The CDR3 here is CASTPLEGAAFF. The CDR3 coding sequence is TGTGCCAGCACCCCCTTAGAGGGGGCAGCTTTCTTT. The chain joins TRBV6-6 to TRBJ1-1, with TRBD1 matching over 7 bases. Germline V gives CDR1 MNHNY, CDR2 SVGAGI (reference sequence). J gave up 10 bases and V 7 bases, and 9 bases lay outside the gene matches. CDR3 length: 12 residues.

The V and J genes are TRBV10-1 and TRBJ2-7; 11 nucleotides agree with TRBD2. Germline V lookup: CDR1 WNHNN, CDR2 SYGVQD (reference sequence). With 0 bases clipped from V and 1 base from J, the junction kept 2 bases outside the gene matches. The CDR3 loop spans 16 amino acids. CDR3 region: CASSESTSGASYEQYF. As DNA, the CDR3 is TGCGCCAGCAGTGAGTCGACTAGCGGGGCTTCCTACGAGCAGTACTTC.

This chain joins TRBV5-6 and TRBJ1-2; D may be TRBD1 (5 bases). This CDR3 has 13 residues. V was cut by 3 bases and J by 8 bases, with 14 bases left in between. CDR1 is SGHDT, CDR2 YYEEEE, per germline. For the CDR3, the DNA is TGTGCCAGCAGCTCGGACGGAAGGGGCGGCTACACCTTC. Protein: CASSSDGRGGYTF.

This clone was counted only a few times. The chain links TRBV28 to TRBJ2-7; D is ambiguous. V shed 2 bases and J shed 0 bases, with 8 bases lying between them. Germline CDR1 reads MDHEN; CDR2 reads SYDVKM. CDR3 size: 14 residues. The CDR3 spells CASSLGGYSYEQYF. The DNA of the CDR3 is TGTGCCAGCAGTTTAGGCGGATACTCCTACGAGCAGTACTTC.

The chain carries TRBV19 and TRBJ2-1; a weak D match, TRBD1 (6 bases). Trimming took off 3 bases at V and 1 base at J, with 13 bases between the two ends. The CDR3 consists of 16 residues. CDR1 is LNHDA, CDR2 SQIVND, per germline (reference sequence). The CDR3 region is CASSMPGQGSYNEQFF. As DNA, the CDR3 is TGTGCCAGTAGTATGCCCGGTCAGGGGTCCTACAATGAGCAGTTCTTC.

This clone was seen more than once but under ten times. The chain has TRBV30 and TRBJ1-2, with D perhaps matching TRBD1 (6 bases). The germline CDR1 and CDR2 sequences are GTSNPN and SVGIG (reference sequence). CDR3 length equals 13 residues. The V gene lost 1 base and the J gene lost 13 bases, with 19 bases spanning the gap. As DNA, the CDR3 is TGTGCCTGGAGTGCCCAGGGGTATAGGGGCGTCACCTTC. Amino acids: CAWSAQGYRGVTF.

This clone was seen more than once but under ten times. The rearrangement uses TRBV10-3 and TRBJ2-3; perhaps TRBD2 as D (5 bases). The V end was cut by 3 bases, the J end by 3 bases, with 13 bases between. The CDR3 totals 15 residues. Germline assignment: CDR1 ENHRY and CDR2 SYGVKD. The CDR3 sequence: CAISEGIAMTDTQYF. CDR3 DNA: TGTGCCATCAGTGAAGGGATAGCGATGACAGATACGCAGTATTTT.

This clone was seen a handful of times. CDR3 nucleotides: TGTGCCAGCAGCTCGTGGACAGCAGGATACGAGCAGTACTTC. Translating gives CASSSWTAGYEQYF. The chain uses TRBV5-4 and TRBJ2-7, with a tentative D call TRBD1 (6 bases). The CDR3 length is 14 residues. V was cut by 3 bases and J by 4 bases, with 14 bases left in between. CDR1 is SGHNT, CDR2 YYREEE, per germline (reference sequence).